The T cell receptor (beta chain) described here comes from a study of T cell responses to AZD1222 COVID-19 vaccine. Regarding the study as a whole: Breadth and depth of Spike-specific TCRs rose after two AZD1222 doses. Most donors were white British, females outnumbered males, and clonal diversity was possibly underestimated.

Per germline, CDR1 SEHNR and CDR2 FQNEAQ (reference sequence). The CDR3 sequence is 15 residues long. V was pared by 4 bases and J by 1 base, with 13 bases between. Note on this clone: Its specificity is unknown.

The repertoire was sequenced with immunoSEQ multiplex PCR; TCRdb's copy has only in-frame clones and lacks some. In the table there are some 120,000 clones, around 94% of which are singletons. V usage is TRBV7-9 and J usage is TRBJ1-1, with a tentative D call TRBD1 (5 bases). This sequence originates from an adult in good health. Here the sequenced sample was peripheral blood, taken on day 0 of AZD1222 vaccination. The CDR3 DNA reads as TGTGCCAGCAGCTCCTGGCGAGGGACGAACACTGAAGCTTTCTTT. Protein sequence: CASSSWRGTNTEAFF.